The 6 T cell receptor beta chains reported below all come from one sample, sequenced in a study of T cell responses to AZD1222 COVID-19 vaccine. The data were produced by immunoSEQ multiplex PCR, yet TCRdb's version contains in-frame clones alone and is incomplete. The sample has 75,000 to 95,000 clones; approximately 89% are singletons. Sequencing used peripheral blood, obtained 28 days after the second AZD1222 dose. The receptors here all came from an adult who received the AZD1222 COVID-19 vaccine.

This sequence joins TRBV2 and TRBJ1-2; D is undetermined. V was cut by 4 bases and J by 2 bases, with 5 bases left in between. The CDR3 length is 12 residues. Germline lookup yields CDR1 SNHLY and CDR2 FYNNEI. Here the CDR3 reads CASSALNYGYTF. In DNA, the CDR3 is TGTGCCAGCAGTGCACTGAACTATGGCTACACCTTC.

CDR3 nucleotide sequence: TGTGCCAGCAGACTAAGTAGGAAGAACACTGAAGCTTTCTTT. The encoded protein is CASRLSRKNTEAFF. This chain links TRBV6-5 with TRBJ1-1, with unresolved D. Germline CDR1 MNHEY, CDR2 SVGAGI. Trimming removed 6 bases from V and 1 base from J, with 12 bases in between. The CDR3 runs 14 residues.

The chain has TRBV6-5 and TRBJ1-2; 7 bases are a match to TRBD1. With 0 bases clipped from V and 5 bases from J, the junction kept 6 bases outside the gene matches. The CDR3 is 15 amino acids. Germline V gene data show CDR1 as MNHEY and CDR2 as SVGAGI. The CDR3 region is CASSYSIGDSYGYTF. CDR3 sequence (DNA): TGTGCCAGCAGTTACTCGATCGGGGACAGTTATGGCTACACCTTC.

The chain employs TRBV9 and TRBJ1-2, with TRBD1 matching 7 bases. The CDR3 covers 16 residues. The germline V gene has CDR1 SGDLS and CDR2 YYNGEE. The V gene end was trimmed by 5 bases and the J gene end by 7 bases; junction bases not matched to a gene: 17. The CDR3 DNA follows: TGTGCCAGCAGTGCGGCCGACAGGGCGCAGGGGTCTGGCTACACCTTC. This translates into CASSAADRAQGSGYTF.

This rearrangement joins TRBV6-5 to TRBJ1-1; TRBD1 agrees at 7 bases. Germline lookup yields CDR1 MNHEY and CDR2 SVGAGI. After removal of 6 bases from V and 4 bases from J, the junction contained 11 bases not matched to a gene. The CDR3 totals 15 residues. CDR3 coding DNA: TGTGCCAGCAGAACCAGGGGGGGGCTGGGCACTGAAGCTTTCTTT. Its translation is CASRTRGGLGTEAFF.

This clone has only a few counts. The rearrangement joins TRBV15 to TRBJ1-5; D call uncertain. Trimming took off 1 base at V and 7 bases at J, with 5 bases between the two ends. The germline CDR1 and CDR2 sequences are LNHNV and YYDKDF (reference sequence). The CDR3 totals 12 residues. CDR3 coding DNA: TGTGCCACCAGCAGAGCCGGGCAGCCCCAGCATTTT. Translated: CATSRAGQPQHF.